These 25 T cell receptor beta chains originate from one sample sequenced in a study of blood T cell repertoires in COVID-19. Some clones are missing from TCRdb's copy, which holds only in-frame ones; the method was immunoSEQ multiplex PCR. The table has around 52,000 clones, over 80% seen once. The specimen was peripheral blood. The receptors here all came from a woman aged 55-69 years with acute or convalescent COVID-19.

This clone was counted between two and nine times. The chain couples TRBV19 to TRBJ2-2, with 9 bases aligning to TRBD1. The CDR3 has 14 residues. With V trimmed by 3 bases and J by 8 bases, 4 bases remained unmatched. Per germline, CDR1 LNHDA and CDR2 SQIVND (reference sequence). CDR3 in DNA: TGTGCCAGTAGTATCAACAGGGGGCAGGGGGAGCTGTTTTTT. This translates into CASSINRGQGELFF.

This chain links TRBV28 with TRBJ1-2, with 7 positions matching TRBD1. V shed 6 bases and J 4 bases; nucleotides not matched to a gene: 14. The CDR3 has 16 residues. The germline CDR1 and CDR2 sequences are MDHEN and SYDVKM. CDR3 in DNA: TGTGCCAGCAGAAAGAAAGGGGACAGTTTCCTCTATGGCTACACCTTC. Its protein product is CASRKKGDSFLYGYTF.

This chain links TRBV7-6 with TRBJ1-4; D uncertain. V lost 2 bases and J 6 bases, leaving 10 bases between the germline ends. CDR1 and CDR2 from the germline V gene are SGHVS and FNYEAQ. The CDR3 runs 14 residues. Here the CDR3 reads CASSLTEADEKLFF. CDR3 DNA: TGTGCCAGCAGCTTAACGGAGGCGGATGAAAAACTGTTTTTT.

The gene calls are TRBV5-6 and TRBJ1-2; D gene ambiguous. The germline V and J ends were trimmed by 4 bases and 3 bases, with 13 bases remaining between them. The CDR3 runs 14 residues. Germline CDR1 reads SGHDT; CDR2 reads YYEEEE. The CDR3: CASSPPEGHYGYTF. The CDR3 nucleotides read TGTGCCAGCAGCCCGCCGGAGGGCCACTATGGCTACACCTTC. Using reference TRBV5-6 and TRBJ1-2 for the parts outside the CDR3, the full variable domain is DAGVTQSPTHLIKTRGQQVTLRCSPKSGHDTVSWYQQALGQGPQFIFQYYEEEERQRGNFPDRFSGHQFPNYSSELNVNALLLGDSALYLCASSPPEGHYGYTFGSGTRLTVV.

V gene TRBV4-2 combines with J gene TRBJ1-5; 9 positions agree with TRBD1. V lost 1 base and J lost 9; bases outside the gene matches: 4. This CDR3 contains 14 residues. CDR1 LGHNA and CDR2 YNFKEQ come from the germline V gene. CDR3 sequence (DNA): TGTGCCAGCAGCCAAGGGACAGGGGCTCGGCCCCAGCATTTT. This encodes CASSQGTGARPQHF.

This clone was detected only once. The rearrangement joins TRBV7-8 to TRBJ1-1; D is unclear. The CDR3 is 15 amino acids. V shed 1 base and J shed 1 base, with 10 bases lying between them. The V gene's germline CDR1 is SGHVS and CDR2 FQNEAQ. In DNA, the CDR3 is TGTGCCAGCAGCTTAGTAAGACACAAGAACACTGAAGCTTTCTTT. As protein: CASSLVRHKNTEAFF.

This clone has more than one count but fewer than ten. The genes are TRBV7-2 and TRBJ2-7, with 10 bases lining up with TRBD2. Trimming at V came to 3 bases and at J to 0 bases, leaving 8 bases not matched to a gene. CDR1 SGHTA and CDR2 FQGNSA come from the germline V gene. CDR3 length equals 17 residues. This CDR3 reads CASSFASGGAGSYEQYF. The DNA for the CDR3 is TGTGCCAGCAGCTTCGCTAGCGGGGGCGCCGGCTCCTACGAGCAGTACTTC.

This chain connects TRBV9 to TRBJ2-6; D is perhaps TRBD2 (6 bases). Germline loops: CDR1 SGDLS, CDR2 YYNGEE. The V gene lost 0 bases and the J gene lost 0 bases, with 16 bases spanning the gap. This CDR3 comprises 19 residues. Here the CDR3 DNA reads TGTGCCAGCAGCGTAGCTGTCGGGGGTACGAGCTCTGGGGCCAACGTCCTGACTTTC. This sequence encodes CASSVAVGGTSSGANVLTF.

The chain carries TRBV27 and TRBJ2-5; D may be TRBD1 (8 bases). V was cut by 11 bases and J by 5 bases, with 18 bases left in between. Germline CDR1 is MNHEY and CDR2 is SMNVEV (reference sequence). The length of the CDR3 is 13 residues. The CDR3 nucleotides are TGTGCCCGCTTACAGGGGGGGGCGGAGACCCAGTACTTC. This encodes CARLQGGAETQYF.

The chain couples TRBV19 to TRBJ2-7; D perhaps matches TRBD1 (5 bases). The CDR3 is 13 residues long. Between the trimmed V and J ends, which lost 6 bases and 5 bases, there was a span of 14 bases. CDR1 is LNHDA and CDR2 is SQIVND in the germline V gene (reference sequence). The CDR3 DNA reads as TGTGCCAGTAGATCCGGACAAAGCCACGAGCAGTACTTC. Translation gives CASRSGQSHEQYF.

This chain uses TRBV7-9 with TRBJ2-3; the D is unclear. Germline CDR1 and CDR2: SEHNR and FQNEAQ (reference sequence). CDR3 length equals 12 residues. Trimming pared 6 bases from V and 4 bases from J, leaving 8 bases between. The CDR3 sequence is CASRQSPDTQYF. Here the CDR3 DNA reads TGTGCCAGCAGACAGTCCCCAGATACGCAGTATTTT.

The V gene is TRBV7-2, the J gene TRBJ1-2, with TRBD1 matching over 7 bases. Trimming took 0 bases from V and 3 from J; bases not matched to a gene: 4. The CDR3 is 15 residues long. Germline CDR1 and CDR2: SGHTA and FQGNSA. This CDR3 is CASSLASRGDYGYTF. CDR3 DNA: TGTGCCAGCAGCTTAGCCAGCAGGGGGGACTATGGCTACACCTTC.

The chain couples TRBV6-4 to TRBJ1-2; D is unresolved. The CDR3 has 14 residues. V gave up 2 bases and J gave up 6 bases, with 13 bases separating them. The V gene's germline CDR1 is MRHNA and CDR2 SNTAGT. The CDR3 sequence: CASSDATVGDGYTF. In DNA, the CDR3 is TGTGCCAGCAGTGACGCGACGGTCGGGGATGGCTACACCTTC.

The chain carries TRBV5-1 and TRBJ1-1; D gene uncertain. The CDR3 has 13 amino acids. Trimming stripped 7 bases from V and 1 base from J, with 11 bases between. Germline CDR1 reads SGHRS; CDR2 reads YFSETQ. The CDR3 region is CASFSMRNTEAFF. CDR3 in DNA: TGCGCCAGCTTTTCCATGAGGAACACTGAAGCTTTCTTT.

This sequence joins TRBV3-1 (or the pseudogene TRBV3-2) and TRBJ2-1, with D maybe TRBD2 (5 bases). Germline V gene lookup returns CDR1 LGHDT and CDR2 YNNKEL (reference sequence). CDR3 length: 12 amino acids. The germline V and J ends were trimmed by 4 bases and 7 bases, with 8 bases remaining between them. CDR3 nucleotide sequence: TGTGCCAGCAGCCCGGGGATGAATGAGCAGTTCTTC. Encoded protein: CASSPGMNEQFF.

This clone turned up a few times. The chain combines TRBV5-1 with TRBJ2-2; the match to TRBD1 covers 10 bases. CDR1 SGHRS and CDR2 YFSETQ come from the germline V gene. The V and J ends lost 0 bases and 5 bases, in that order; junction bases with no gene match: 7. The CDR3 length is 17 residues. CDR3 in amino acids: CASSLGQGAQWTGELFF. CDR3 nucleotide sequence: TGCGCCAGCAGCTTGGGACAGGGGGCGCAGTGGACCGGGGAGCTGTTTTTT.

V gene TRBV7-8 combines with J gene TRBJ1-3; 7 bases are a match to TRBD1. CDR3 size: 16 residues. V trimming: 1 base; J trimming: 2 bases; junction bases outside the gene matches: 5. The germline V gene has CDR1 SGHVS and CDR2 FQNEAQ. The CDR3 DNA sequence: TGTGCCAGCAGCTTAGGGGCAGGGGGAGCTGGAAACACCATATATTTT. It specifies CASSLGAGGAGNTIYF.

This clone was seen only a few times. V and J are TRBV7-8 and TRBJ2-7; D gene ambiguous. Germline V gene data show CDR1 as SGHVS and CDR2 as FQNEAQ. The CDR3 spans 13 residues. V was clipped by 1 base and J by 2 bases, with 6 bases between them. For the CDR3, the DNA is TGTGCCAGCAGCTTAGGAACAGCCTACGAGCAGTACTTC. Amino acid sequence: CASSLGTAYEQYF.

The chain is built from TRBV12-3 or TRBV12-4 and TRBJ1-5; D not certain. Trimming pared 1 base from V and 7 bases from J, leaving 8 bases between. The CDR3 length is 13 residues. In DNA, the CDR3 is TGTGCCAGCAGTTTAGGTCGCGTCCAGCCCCAGCATTTT. Translated, it gives CASSLGRVQPQHF.

Concerning this clone: The same CDR3 also results from other DNA sequences found in this sample. The chain has TRBV7-6 and TRBJ2-7; TRBD1 aligns across 7 bases. The CDR3 has 14 amino acids. Germline CDR1 reads SGHVS; CDR2 reads FNYEAQ. With V trimmed by 3 bases and J by 0 bases, 2 bases remained unmatched. The CDR3 DNA sequence: TGTGCCAGCAGCTTGAGGGACAGCTCCTACGAGCAGTACTTC. Residues: CASSLRDSSYEQYF.

CDR3 nucleotides: TGTGCCAGCAGCTTAGACGGCGGGGCTCGTAGGGAGACCCAGTACTTC. Translated: CASSLDGGARRETQYF. The V and J genes are TRBV11-2 and TRBJ2-5; D is possibly TRBD2 (6 bases). The CDR3 runs 16 residues. Per the germline V gene, CDR1 is SGHAT and CDR2 is FQNNGV. Trimming left V 0 bases short and J 5 bases short, with 16 bases between.

This rearrangement joins TRBV5-1 to TRBJ2-1, with D uncertain. The CDR3 totals 18 residues. Germline CDR1 SGHRS, CDR2 YFSETQ. The V and J ends lost 0 bases and 0 bases respectively, with 16 bases between them. The DNA of the CDR3 is TGCGCCAGCAGCTTGGGAACACTTCCGACAAGCTCCTACAATGAGCAGTTCTTC. Its protein product is CASSLGTLPTSSYNEQFF.

This sequence joins TRBV19 and TRBJ1-5; D might be TRBD1 (5 bases). Trimming took off 0 bases at V and 1 base at J, with 16 bases between the two ends. Germline lookup yields CDR1 LNHDA and CDR2 SQIVND (reference sequence). This CDR3 is 18 amino acids long. CDR3 amino acids: CASSIDFFGHASNQPQHF. DNA for the CDR3: TGTGCCAGTAGTATAGATTTTTTCGGACACGCGAGCAATCAGCCCCAGCATTTT. Supplemented by reference TRBV19 and TRBJ1-5, the full variable domain reads DGGITQSPKYLFRKEGQNVTLSCEQNLNHDAMYWYRQDPGQGLRLIYYSQIVNDFQKGDIAEGYSVSREKKESFPLTVTSAQKNPTAFYLCASSIDFFGHASNQPQHFGDGTRLSIL.

The J gene is TRBJ1-3, the V gene TRBV3-1 (or the pseudogene TRBV3-2); 7 bases are a match to TRBD1. Per germline, CDR1 LGHDT and CDR2 YNNKEL (reference sequence). V was pared by 6 bases and J by 7 bases, with 6 bases of the junction left unmatched. The CDR3 is 13 amino acids. This CDR3 reads CASSRKGANTIYF. In DNA form, the CDR3 reads TGTGCCAGCAGTCGAAAGGGGGCCAACACCATATATTTT.

The chain employs TRBV5-8 and TRBJ2-7; D remains ambiguous. Trimming removed 3 bases from V and 1 base from J, with 5 bases in between. The germline gives CDR1 SGHTS, CDR2 YDEGEE. The length of the CDR3 is 12 residues. As DNA, the CDR3 is TGTGCCAGCAGCTCACAATCCTACGAGCAGTACTTC. This gives the protein CASSSQSYEQYF.